The entry below describes one T cell receptor beta chain. The target antigen is unknown. It was 5'RACE with constant-segment primers that produced the TCR alpha and TCR beta cDNA libraries, which carried sample barcodes and UMIs. MiXCR was run by TCRdb on the 5' RACE reads, yielding one entry per CDR3 protein. In the table there are 350,000 or so distinct CDR3 sequences, less than 25% of which are singletons. The data originate from a study of T-cell memory formation after mild COVID-19. Turning to the study itself: Among the donors, TCR clusters were largely specific to each donor. Study-wide results and limits: In second-wave clones peaking day 37, SARS-CoV-2 specificity remained unconfirmed. Some clones that responded were present in memory (sampled pre-infection), which suggests cross-reactive memory joined.

CDR3 length: 13 amino acids. From germline, CDR1 is ENHRY and CDR2 SYGVKD. V gave up 4 bases and J gave up 6 bases; unmatched junction bases: 1. J is TRBJ1-5 and V is TRBV10-3; 9 nucleotides agree with TRBD1. Sequencing was done on a sample of PBMCs or a T cell subset sorted from them (not recorded which). The sequence derives from a man younger than 35 who had mild COVID-19 (a few samples of this study predate the infection). Cell type and time point are not known. CDR3 loop: CAISVTGGQPQHF. For the CDR3, the DNA is TGTGCCATCAGTGTGACAGGGGGTCAGCCCCAGCATTTT.